This TCR beta chain was sequenced in a study of PD-1 blockade in classical Hodgkin lymphoma. Concerning this clone: Antigen: not known.

Study-wide points: Lower baseline TCR diversity was reported for newly diagnosed patients than for healthy donors. Lower baseline TCR diversity marked trial partial responders and progressors. A significant rise in TCR diversity by C4D1 was seen for CD4+ but not CD8+ cells.

Profiled with immunoSEQ multiplex PCR; TCRdb holds only in-frame clones, not every one. Here the sample spans 66,000 or so clones, over 55% being singletons. Relapses following autologous stem cell transplantation were seen in all patients, with brentuximab vedotin exposure varying. Best responses were complete response, partial response or progressive disease. This CDR3 has 16 amino acids. Per the germline V gene, CDR1 is SGHNT and CDR2 is YENEEA. After removal of 4 bases from V and 2 bases from J, the junction contained 8 bases not matched to a gene. The TCR sequence derives from a human donor with classical Hodgkin lymphoma. Here the sequenced sample was peripheral blood mononuclear cells (PBMCs), taken before the second cycle of nivolumab. The rearrangement uses TRBV11-3 and TRBJ2-5; 9 nucleotides align to TRBD1. The DNA for the CDR3 is TGTGCCAGCAGCTATGGACAGGGGTTGAGGCAAGAGACCCAGTACTTC. Its protein product is CASSYGQGLRQETQYF.